Described below is a single T cell receptor (beta chain) sequence and its context. Its antigen is not identified. As to time point: peripheral blood 6 weeks after treatment start. Patient disease was locally advanced or metastatic urothelial carcinoma. TCRdb's copy holds only in-frame clones and misses some; the assay was immunoSEQ multiplex PCR. The sample lists around 26,000 clones, under 90% occurring once. The V end was cut by 1 base, the J end by 0 bases, with 10 bases between. Germline CDR1 is SGHTA and CDR2 is FQGNSA. The CDR3 sequence is 15 residues long. The data belong to a study of PD-L1 blockade in urothelial cancer. Study information: Blood drawn 3 weeks (second dose) and 6 weeks after treatment start was analyzed.

General observations from the study: Patients with durable benefit had greater blood expansion of tumor-associated TCR clones 3 weeks into treatment.

The TCR comes from a man aged 65 to 79 with urothelial cancer. Here the sequenced sample was PBMCs, taken around atezolizumab (anti-PD-L1) treatment. The V and J genes are TRBV7-2 and TRBJ2-7, with D uncertain. CDR3 sequence (DNA): TGTGCCAGCAGCTTAGACCCCTGGAGCTCCTACGAGCAGTACTTC. Protein sequence: CASSLDPWSSYEQYF.